These T cell receptor beta chains were read from a single sample in a study of cytomegalovirus exposure and HLA in healthy donors. Clones were sequenced by immunoSEQ multiplex PCR, and TCRdb holds only the in-frame ones, with some missing. The sample yields around 180,000 clones, under 80% seen once. Sequencing was carried out using PBMCs. These receptor sequences come from a woman aged 50 to 60 in good health and CMV-seropositive. Each CDR3 is given with its conserved first and last residue. The D gene is left open where the match is weak.

TRBV15	TRBJ2-5	TRBD1	CATSGYLTGYEETQYF
TRBV19	TRBJ1-2	-	CASSIEGRAEGYTF
TRBV19	TRBJ1-6	TRBD1	CASSIRQGPSSYNSPLHF
TRBV25-1	TRBJ2-5	-	CASSELRAKETQYF
TRBV5-6	TRBJ1-2	TRBD1	CASSLQGAKGYTF
TRBV4-1	TRBJ1-2	-	CASSQDPRTGGRYGYTF
TRBV7-9	TRBJ2-7	TRBD1	CASAWTGVSFSYEQYF
TRBV6-1	TRBJ2-3	-	CAISTERDTQYF
TRBV7-6	TRBJ1-6	-	CASSLTPDSYNSPLHF
TRBV30	TRBJ1-1	-	CAWSPLGLRNTEAFF
TRBV21-1	TRBJ2-7	-	CASSYQQGVRSYEQYF
TRBV21-1	TRBJ2-1	-	CASSSLRDRVRHYNEQFF